One and the same sample provided the 5 T cell receptor beta chains below, sequenced in a study of CD8 T cells in Susac syndrome. Reverse transcription used roughly 0.45 to 1 ug RNA and random hexamers. TCRdb itself ran the immunoSEQ multiplex PCR reads through MiXCR, one entry per CDR3 protein. Here the sample spans hundreds of thousands of distinct CDR3 sequences, about 93% being singletons. The sequenced material came from CD4+ T cells from PBMCs. The receptors shown here come from a human donor with multiple sclerosis.

V and J are TRBV24-1 and TRBJ2-1, with 10 bases identical to TRBD2. Looked up from germline, CDR1 is KGHDR and CDR2 is SFDVKD. This CDR3 has 14 residues. With 5 bases clipped from V and 8 bases from J, the junction kept 5 bases outside the gene matches. CDR3 region: CATSASGSGYEQFF. CDR3 in DNA: TGTGCCACCAGTGCTAGCGGGAGTGGCTATGAGCAGTTCTTC.

This chain joins TRBV3-1 and TRBJ2-1; no definite D call. The germline V and J ends were trimmed by 2 bases and 0 bases, with 8 bases remaining between them. The CDR3 spans 15 residues. CDR1 and CDR2 from the germline V gene are LGHDT and YNNKEL (reference sequence). The CDR3 region is CASSQSHSSYNEQFF. CDR3 coding DNA: TGTGCCAGCAGCCAAAGCCATAGCTCCTACAATGAGCAGTTCTTC.

V gene TRBV24-1 combines with J gene TRBJ2-2; tentative D call: TRBD2 (5 bases). CDR3 size: 13 residues. Germline values: CDR1 KGHDR, CDR2 SFDVKD. Trimming removed 3 bases at V and 6 bases at J, with 7 bases between. The CDR3 here is CATSDGAAGELFF. The DNA for the CDR3 is TGTGCCACCAGTGATGGAGCGGCCGGGGAGCTGTTTTTT.

The chain joins TRBV2 to TRBJ2-5, with D perhaps TRBD2 (5 bases). This CDR3 comprises 14 residues. CDR1 and CDR2 from the germline V gene are SNHLY and FYNNEI. With 5 bases removed from V and 5 bases from J, the gap between germline ends came to 15 bases. In DNA form, the CDR3 reads TGTGCCAGCAGTCCCCGGGGTGGGCAGGAGACCCAGTACTTC. Its translation is CASSPRGGQETQYF.

The chain joins TRBV5-1 to TRBJ2-3, with D possibly matching TRBD1 (6 bases). CDR1 and CDR2 from the germline V gene are SGHRS and YFSETQ. With 1 base removed from V and 4 bases from J, the gap between germline ends came to 13 bases. The CDR3 sequence is 15 residues long. CDR3: CASSLTGILPDTQYF. CDR3 coding DNA: TGCGCCAGCAGCTTGACAGGGATCCTCCCAGATACGCAGTATTTT.